The subject of this entry is one TCR beta chain. The data belong to a study of radiation and T cells in renal cell carcinoma. Time point described: blood 4 weeks post-SBRT, at nephrectomy. Stated treatment: 15 Gy SBRT to primary tumor, nephrectomy 4 weeks later. Serial blood draws occurred at baseline and 2 and 4 weeks post-SBRT. This renal cell carcinoma was of the clear cell type. From germline, CDR1 is LGHNA and CDR2 YNFKEQ. Trimming took 1 base from V and 9 from J, leaving 16 bases between them. The CDR3 is 14 residues long. Assay used: immunoSEQ multiplex PCR; TCRdb lists only in-frame clones, some missing. This table holds around 170,000 clones, about 87% found once.

This receptor was identified in a woman in her forties or fifties with renal cell carcinoma. The chain joins TRBV4-2 to TRBJ2-7; D is perhaps TRBD1 or TRBD2 (6 bases each). The starting material was blood, obtained from a patient whose treatment included radiotherapy and nephrectomy. CDR3 sequence reads: CASSQAGEADGQYF. CDR3 DNA sequence: TGTGCCAGCAGCCAAGCAGGGGAGGCTGATGGGCAGTACTTC.